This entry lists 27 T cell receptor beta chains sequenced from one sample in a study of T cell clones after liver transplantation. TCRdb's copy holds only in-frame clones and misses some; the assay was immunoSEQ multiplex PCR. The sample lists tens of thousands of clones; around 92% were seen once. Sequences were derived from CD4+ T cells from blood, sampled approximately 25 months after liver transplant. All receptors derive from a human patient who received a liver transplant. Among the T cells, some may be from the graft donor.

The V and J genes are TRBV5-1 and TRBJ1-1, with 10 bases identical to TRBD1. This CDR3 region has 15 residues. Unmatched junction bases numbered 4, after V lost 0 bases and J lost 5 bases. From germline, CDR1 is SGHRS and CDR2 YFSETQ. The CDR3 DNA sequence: TGCGCCAGCAGCTTGGGGACAGGGGGTTGGACTGAAGCTTTCTTT. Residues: CASSLGTGGWTEAFF.

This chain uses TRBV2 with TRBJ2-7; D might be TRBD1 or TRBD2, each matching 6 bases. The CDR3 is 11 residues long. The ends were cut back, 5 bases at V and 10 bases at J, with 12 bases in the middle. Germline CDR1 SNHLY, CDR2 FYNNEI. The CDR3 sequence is CASSPTGAQYF. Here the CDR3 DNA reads TGTGCCAGCAGTCCTACGGGGGCTCAGTACTTC.

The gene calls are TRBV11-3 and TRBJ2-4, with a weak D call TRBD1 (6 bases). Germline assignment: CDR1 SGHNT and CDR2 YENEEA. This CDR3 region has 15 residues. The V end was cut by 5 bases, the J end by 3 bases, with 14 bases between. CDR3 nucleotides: TGTGCCAGCAGCCAGACAGGTTGGGGCAAAAACATTCAGTACTTC. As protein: CASSQTGWGKNIQYF. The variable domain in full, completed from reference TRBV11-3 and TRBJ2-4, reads EAGVVQSPRYKIIEKKQPVAFWCNPISGHNTLYWYLQNLGQGPELLIRYENEEAVDDSQLPKDRFSAERLKGVDSTLKIQPAELGDSAVYLCASSQTGWGKNIQYFGAGTRLSVL.

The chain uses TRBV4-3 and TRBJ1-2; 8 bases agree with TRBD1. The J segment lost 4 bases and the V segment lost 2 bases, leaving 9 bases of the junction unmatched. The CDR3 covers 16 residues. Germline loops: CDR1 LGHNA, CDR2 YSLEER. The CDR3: CASSQKDRDVFYGYTF. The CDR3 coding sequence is TGCGCCAGCAGCCAAAAGGACAGGGATGTTTTCTATGGCTACACCTTC.

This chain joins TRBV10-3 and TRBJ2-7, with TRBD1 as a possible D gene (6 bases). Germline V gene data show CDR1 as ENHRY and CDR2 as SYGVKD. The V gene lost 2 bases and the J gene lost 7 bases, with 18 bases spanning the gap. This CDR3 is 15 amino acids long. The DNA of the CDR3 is TGTGCCATCAGTGAGAGGGCAGGGGAGTTTGAGGAGCAGTACTTC. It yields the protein CAISERAGEFEEQYF.

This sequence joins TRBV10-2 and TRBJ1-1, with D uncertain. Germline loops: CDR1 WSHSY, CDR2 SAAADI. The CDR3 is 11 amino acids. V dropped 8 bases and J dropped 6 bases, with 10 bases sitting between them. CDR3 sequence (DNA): TGCGCCAGCTCGGGCATAGCTGAAGCTTTCTTT. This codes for CASSGIAEAFF.

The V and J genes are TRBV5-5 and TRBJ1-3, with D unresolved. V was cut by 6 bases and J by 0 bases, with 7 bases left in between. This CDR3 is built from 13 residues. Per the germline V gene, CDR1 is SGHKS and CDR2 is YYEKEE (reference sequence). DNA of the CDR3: TGTGCCAGCAACCCAAGCTCTGGAAACACCATATATTTT. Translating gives CASNPSSGNTIYF.

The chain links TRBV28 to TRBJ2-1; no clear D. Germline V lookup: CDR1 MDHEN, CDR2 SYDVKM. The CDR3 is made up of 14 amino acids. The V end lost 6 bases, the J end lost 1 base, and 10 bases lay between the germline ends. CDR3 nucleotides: TGTGCCAGCAGGTTGGCTTCTTCCTACAATGAGCAGTTCTTC. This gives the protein CASRLASSYNEQFF. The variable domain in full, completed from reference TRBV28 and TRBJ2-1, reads DVKVTQSSRYLVKRTGEKVFLECVQDMDHENMFWYRQDPGLGLRLIYFSYDVKMKEKGDIPEGYSVSREKKERFSLILESASTNQTSMYLCASRLASSYNEQFFGPGTRLTVL.

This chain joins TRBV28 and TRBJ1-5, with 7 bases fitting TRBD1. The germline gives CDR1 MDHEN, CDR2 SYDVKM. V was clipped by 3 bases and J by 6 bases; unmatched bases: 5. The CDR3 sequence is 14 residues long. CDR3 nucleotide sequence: TGTGCCAGCAGTTTGACAGGGACAGTTCAGCCCCAGCATTTT. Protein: CASSLTGTVQPQHF.

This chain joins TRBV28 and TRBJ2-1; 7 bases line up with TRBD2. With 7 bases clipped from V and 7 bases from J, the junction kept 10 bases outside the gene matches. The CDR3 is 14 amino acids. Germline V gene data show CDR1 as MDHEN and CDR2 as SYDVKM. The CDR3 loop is CASNPAGAVNEQFF. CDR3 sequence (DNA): TGTGCCAGCAACCCGGCGGGAGCTGTGAATGAGCAGTTCTTC.

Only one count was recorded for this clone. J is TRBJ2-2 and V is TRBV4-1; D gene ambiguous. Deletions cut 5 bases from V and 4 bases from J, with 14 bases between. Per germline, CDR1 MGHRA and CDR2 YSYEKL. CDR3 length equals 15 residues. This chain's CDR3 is CASSNDLRATGELFF. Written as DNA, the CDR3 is TGCGCCAGCAGCAACGATCTCCGGGCCACCGGGGAGCTGTTTTTT.

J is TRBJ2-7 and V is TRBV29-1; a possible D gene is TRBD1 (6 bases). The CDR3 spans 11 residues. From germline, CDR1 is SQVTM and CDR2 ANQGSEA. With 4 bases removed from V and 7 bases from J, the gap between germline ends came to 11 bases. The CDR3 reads CSVVRGWEQYF. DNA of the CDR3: TGCAGCGTTGTAAGGGGGTGGGAGCAGTACTTC.

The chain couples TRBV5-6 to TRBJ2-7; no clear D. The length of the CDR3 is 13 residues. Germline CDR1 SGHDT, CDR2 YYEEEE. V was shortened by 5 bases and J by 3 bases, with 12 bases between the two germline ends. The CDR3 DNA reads TGTGCCAGCAGTGACACGGGCGTCTACGAGCAGTACTTC. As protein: CASSDTGVYEQYF. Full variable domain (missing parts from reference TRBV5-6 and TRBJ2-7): DAGVTQSPTHLIKTRGQQVTLRCSPKSGHDTVSWYQQALGQGPQFIFQYYEEEERQRGNFPDRFSGHQFPNYSSELNVNALLLGDSALYLCASSDTGVYEQYFGPGTRLTVT.

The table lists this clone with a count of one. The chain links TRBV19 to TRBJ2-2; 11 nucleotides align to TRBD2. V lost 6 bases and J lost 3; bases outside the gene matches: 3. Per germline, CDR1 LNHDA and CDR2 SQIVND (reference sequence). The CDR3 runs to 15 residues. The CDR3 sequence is CASSKTSGDTGELFF. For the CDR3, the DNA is TGTGCCAGTAGCAAGACTAGCGGGGACACCGGGGAGCTGTTTTTT.

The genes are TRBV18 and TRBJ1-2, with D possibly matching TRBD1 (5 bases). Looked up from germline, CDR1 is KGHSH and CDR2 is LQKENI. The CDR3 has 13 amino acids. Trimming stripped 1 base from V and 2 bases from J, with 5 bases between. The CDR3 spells CASSPQGNYGYTF. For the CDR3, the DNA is TGTGCCAGCTCACCACAGGGGAACTATGGCTACACCTTC. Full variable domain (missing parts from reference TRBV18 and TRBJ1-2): NAGVMQNPRHLVRRRGQEARLRCSPMKGHSHVYWYRQLPEEGLKFMVYLQKENIIDESGMPKERFSAEFPKEGPSILRIQQVVRGDSAAYFCASSPQGNYGYTFGSGTRLTVV.

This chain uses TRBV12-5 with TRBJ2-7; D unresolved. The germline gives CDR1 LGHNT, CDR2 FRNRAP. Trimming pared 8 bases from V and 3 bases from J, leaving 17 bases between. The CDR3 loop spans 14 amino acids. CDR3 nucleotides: TGTGCTAGTTCACCCCTGGTGGGAAGCTACGAGCAGTACTTC. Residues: CASSPLVGSYEQYF.

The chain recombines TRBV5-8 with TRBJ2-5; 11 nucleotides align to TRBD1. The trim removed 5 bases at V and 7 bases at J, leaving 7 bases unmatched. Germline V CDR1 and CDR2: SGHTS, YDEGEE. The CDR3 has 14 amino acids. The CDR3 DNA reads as TGTGCCAGCAGGGGACAGGGGGGAGGGTGGACCCAGTACTTC. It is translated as CASRGQGGGWTQYF.

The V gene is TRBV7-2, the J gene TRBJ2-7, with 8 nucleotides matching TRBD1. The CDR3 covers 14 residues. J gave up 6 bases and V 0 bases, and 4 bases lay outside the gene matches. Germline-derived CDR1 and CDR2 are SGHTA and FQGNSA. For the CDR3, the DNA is TGTGCCAGCAGCTTAGCGGGACAGGCAGGCGAGCAGTACTTC. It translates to CASSLAGQAGEQYF. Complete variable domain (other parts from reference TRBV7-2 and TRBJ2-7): GAGVSQSPSNKVTEKGKDVELRCDPISGHTALYWYRQSLGQGLEFLIYFQGNSAPDKSGLPSDRFSAERTGGSVSTLTIQRTQQEDSAVYLCASSLAGQAGEQYFGPGTRLTVT.

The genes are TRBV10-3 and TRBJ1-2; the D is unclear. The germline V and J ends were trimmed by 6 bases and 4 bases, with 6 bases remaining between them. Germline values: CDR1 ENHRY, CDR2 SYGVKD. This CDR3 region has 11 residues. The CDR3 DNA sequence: TGTGCCATCAGGTTAGGCTATGGCTACACCTTC. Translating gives CAIRLGYGYTF.

The CDR3 sequence: CASSPGLAGGNEQFF. CDR3 in DNA: TGTGCCAGCAGCCCCGGACTAGCGGGAGGGAATGAGCAGTTCTTC. The V call is TRBV7-9, the J call TRBJ2-1, with TRBD2 identical over 15 bases. J lost 7 bases, V lost 5 bases, and 3 bases had no gene match. Germline CDR1 is SEHNR and CDR2 is FQNEAQ (reference sequence). The CDR3 sequence is 15 residues long.

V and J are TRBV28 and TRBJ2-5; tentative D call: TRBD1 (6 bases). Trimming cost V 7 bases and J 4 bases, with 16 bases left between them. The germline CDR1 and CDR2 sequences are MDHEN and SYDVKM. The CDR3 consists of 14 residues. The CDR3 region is CASTEDRLGETQYF. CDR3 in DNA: TGTGCCAGCACCGAAGACAGGTTAGGAGAGACCCAGTACTTC.

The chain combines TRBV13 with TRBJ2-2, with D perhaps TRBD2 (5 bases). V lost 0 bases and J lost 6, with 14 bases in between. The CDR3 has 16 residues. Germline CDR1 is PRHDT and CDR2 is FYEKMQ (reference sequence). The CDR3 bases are TGTGCCAGCAGCTTAGGCGCGCTAGCTGGGGCCGGGGAGCTGTTTTTT. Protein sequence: CASSLGALAGAGELFF.

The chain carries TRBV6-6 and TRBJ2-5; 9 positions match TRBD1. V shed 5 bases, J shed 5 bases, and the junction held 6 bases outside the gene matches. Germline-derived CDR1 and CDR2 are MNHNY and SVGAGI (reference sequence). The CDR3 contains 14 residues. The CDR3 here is CASSTGTGWETQYF. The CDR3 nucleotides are TGTGCCAGCAGTACCGGGACAGGGTGGGAGACCCAGTACTTC.

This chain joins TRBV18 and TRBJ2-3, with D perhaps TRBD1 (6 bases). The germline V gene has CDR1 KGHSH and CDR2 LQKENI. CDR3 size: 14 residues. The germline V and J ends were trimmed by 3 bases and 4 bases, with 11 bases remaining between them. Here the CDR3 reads CASSPQGLPDTQYF. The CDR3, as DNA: TGTGCCAGCTCACCCCAGGGGCTACCAGATACGCAGTATTTT.

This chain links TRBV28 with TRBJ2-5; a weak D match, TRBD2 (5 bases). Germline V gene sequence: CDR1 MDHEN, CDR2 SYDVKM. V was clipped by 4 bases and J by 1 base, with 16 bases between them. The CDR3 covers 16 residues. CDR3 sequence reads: CASSSPPSFSQETQYF. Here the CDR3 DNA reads TGTGCCAGCAGTTCCCCCCCTAGCTTTTCCCAAGAGACCCAGTACTTC.

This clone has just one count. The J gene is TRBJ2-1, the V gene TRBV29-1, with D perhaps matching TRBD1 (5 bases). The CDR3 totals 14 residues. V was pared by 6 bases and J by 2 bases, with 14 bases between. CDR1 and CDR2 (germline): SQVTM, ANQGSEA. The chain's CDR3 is CSVKRQRTYNEQFF. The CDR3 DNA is TGCAGCGTCAAACGACAGAGAACCTACAATGAGCAGTTCTTC.

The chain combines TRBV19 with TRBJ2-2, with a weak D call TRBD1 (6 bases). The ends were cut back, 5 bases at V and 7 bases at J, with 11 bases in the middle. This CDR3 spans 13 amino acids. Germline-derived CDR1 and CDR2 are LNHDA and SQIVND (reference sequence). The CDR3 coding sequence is TGTGCCAGTAGTTACAGGGTCGTCGGGGAGCTGTTTTTT. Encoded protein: CASSYRVVGELFF.